This entry is about one TCR beta chain. Its antigen is not known. These data are taken from a study of identical twins. Via MiXCR, TCRdb re-called the 5' RACE reads, giving one row per CDR3 protein. This sample has approximately 500,000 distinct CDR3 sequences, with roughly 26% found just once. The V gene's germline CDR1 is DFQATT and CDR2 SNEGSKA (reference sequence). V lost 2 bases, J lost 6 bases, and 16 bases lay in between. This CDR3 has 15 amino acids. Study-wide findings and caveats: Sequences that were out-of-frame, alpha and twin-shared displayed an excess of low generation probability.

These data also formed part of another study, on T cells expressing NK-cell markers.

The sequenced sample was CD4+ T cells sorted from blood. The TCR sequence derives from a young woman in good health. The chain employs TRBV20-1 and TRBJ1-4; a possible D gene is TRBD1 (5 bases). CDR3 region: CSARPSGRIDEKLFF. The CDR3, as DNA: TGCAGTGCTAGACCTTCAGGGCGGATTGATGAAAAACTGTTTTTT.